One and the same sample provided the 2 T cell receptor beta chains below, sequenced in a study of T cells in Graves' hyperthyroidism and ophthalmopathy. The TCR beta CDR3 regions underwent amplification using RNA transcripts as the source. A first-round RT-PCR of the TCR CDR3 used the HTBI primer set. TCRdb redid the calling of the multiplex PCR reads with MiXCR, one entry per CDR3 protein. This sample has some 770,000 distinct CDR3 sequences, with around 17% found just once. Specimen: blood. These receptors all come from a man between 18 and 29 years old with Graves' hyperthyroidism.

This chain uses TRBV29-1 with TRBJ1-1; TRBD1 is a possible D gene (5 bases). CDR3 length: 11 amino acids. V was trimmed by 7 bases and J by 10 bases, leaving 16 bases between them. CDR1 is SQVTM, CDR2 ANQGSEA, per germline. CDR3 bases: TGCAGCGCTTATCAGGGTCTTGGAGCTTTCTTT. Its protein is CSAYQGLGAFF.

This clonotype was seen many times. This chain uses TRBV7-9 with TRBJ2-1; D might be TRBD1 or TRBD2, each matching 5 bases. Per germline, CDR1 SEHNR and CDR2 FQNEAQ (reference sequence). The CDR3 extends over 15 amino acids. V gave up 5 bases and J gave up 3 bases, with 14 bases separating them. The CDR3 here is CASSHVRDGYNEQFF. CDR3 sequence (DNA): TGTGCCAGCAGCCATGTCAGGGACGGCTACAATGAGCAGTTCTTC. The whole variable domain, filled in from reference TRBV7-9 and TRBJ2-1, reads DTGVSQNPRHKITKRGQNVTFRCDPISEHNRLYWYRQTLGQGPEFLTYFQNEAQLEKSRLLSDRFSAERPKGSFSTLEIQRTEQGDSAMYLCASSHVRDGYNEQFFGPGTRLTVL.